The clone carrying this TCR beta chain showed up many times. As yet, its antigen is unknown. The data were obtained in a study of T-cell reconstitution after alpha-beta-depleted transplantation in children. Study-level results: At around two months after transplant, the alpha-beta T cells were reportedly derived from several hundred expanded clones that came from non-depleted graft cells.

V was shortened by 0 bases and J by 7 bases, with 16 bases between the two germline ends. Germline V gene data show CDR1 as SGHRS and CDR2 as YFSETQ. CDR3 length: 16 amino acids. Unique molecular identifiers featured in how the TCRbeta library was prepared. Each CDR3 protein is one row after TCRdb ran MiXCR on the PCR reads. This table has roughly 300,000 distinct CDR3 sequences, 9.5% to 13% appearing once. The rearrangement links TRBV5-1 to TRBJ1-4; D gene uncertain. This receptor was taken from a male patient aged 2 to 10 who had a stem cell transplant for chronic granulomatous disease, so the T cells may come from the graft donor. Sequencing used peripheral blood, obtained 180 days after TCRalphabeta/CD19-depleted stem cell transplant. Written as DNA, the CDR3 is TGCGCCAGCAGCTTGGGGACGGTCAACTCAGCTGAAAAACTGTTTTTT. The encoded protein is CASSLGTVNSAEKLFF.